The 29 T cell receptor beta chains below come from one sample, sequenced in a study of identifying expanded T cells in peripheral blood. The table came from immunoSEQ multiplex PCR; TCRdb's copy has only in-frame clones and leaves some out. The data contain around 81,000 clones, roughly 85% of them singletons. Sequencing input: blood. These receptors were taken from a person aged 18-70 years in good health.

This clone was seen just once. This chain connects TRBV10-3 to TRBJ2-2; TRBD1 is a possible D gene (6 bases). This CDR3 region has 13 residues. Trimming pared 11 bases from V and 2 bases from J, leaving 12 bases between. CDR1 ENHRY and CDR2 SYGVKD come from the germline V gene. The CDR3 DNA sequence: TGTGCCTCTAGGACAGCCAACACCGGGGAGCTGTTTTTT. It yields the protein CASRTANTGELFF.

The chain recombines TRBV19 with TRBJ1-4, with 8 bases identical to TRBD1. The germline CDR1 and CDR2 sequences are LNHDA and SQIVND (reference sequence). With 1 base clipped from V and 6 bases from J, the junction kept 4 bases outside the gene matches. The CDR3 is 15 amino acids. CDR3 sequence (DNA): TGTGCCAGTAGTATAGGCAGCAGGGGGCATGAAAAACTGTTTTTT. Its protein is CASSIGSRGHEKLFF. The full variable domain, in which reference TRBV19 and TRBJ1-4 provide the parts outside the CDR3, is DGGITQSPKYLFRKEGQNVTLSCEQNLNHDAMYWYRQDPGQGLRLIYYSQIVNDFQKGDIAEGYSVSREKKESFPLTVTSAQKNPTAFYLCASSIGSRGHEKLFFGSGTQLSVL.

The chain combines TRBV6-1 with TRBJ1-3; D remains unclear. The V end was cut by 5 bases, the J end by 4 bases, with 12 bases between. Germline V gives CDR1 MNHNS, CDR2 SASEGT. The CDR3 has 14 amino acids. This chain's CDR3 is CASSSGIAGNTIYF. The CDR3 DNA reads TGTGCCAGCAGTTCAGGTATTGCGGGAAACACCATATATTTT.

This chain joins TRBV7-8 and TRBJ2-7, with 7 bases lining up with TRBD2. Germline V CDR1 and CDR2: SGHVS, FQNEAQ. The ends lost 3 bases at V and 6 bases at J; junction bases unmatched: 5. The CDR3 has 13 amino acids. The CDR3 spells CASSFRREGEQYF. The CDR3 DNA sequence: TGTGCCAGCAGCTTCCGAAGGGAGGGCGAGCAGTACTTC.

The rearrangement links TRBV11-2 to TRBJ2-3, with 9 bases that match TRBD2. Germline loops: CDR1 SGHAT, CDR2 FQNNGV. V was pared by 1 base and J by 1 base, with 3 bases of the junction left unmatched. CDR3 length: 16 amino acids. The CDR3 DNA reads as TGTGCCAGCAGCTTAGTGGGCGGGGGGGGCACAGATACGCAGTATTTT. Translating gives CASSLVGGGGTDTQYF.

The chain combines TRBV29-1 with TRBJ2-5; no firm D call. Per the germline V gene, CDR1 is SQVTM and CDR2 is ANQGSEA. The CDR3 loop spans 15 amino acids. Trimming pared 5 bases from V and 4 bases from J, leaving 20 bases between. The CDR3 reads CSVSDPPPVGETQYF. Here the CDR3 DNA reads TGCAGCGTTTCGGACCCACCACCCGTAGGAGAGACCCAGTACTTC.

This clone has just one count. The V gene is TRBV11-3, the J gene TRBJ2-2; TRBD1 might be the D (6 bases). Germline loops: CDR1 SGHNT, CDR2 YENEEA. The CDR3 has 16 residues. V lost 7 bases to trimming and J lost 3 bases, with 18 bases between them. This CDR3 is CASTQVIWTDTGELFF. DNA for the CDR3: TGTGCCAGCACCCAAGTAATTTGGACAGACACCGGGGAGCTGTTTTTT.

The CDR3 nucleotides read TGTGCCTGGAGTGCTTGGGGACAGGGGTACGAGCAGTACTTC. This gives the protein CAWSAWGQGYEQYF. This chain uses TRBV30 with TRBJ2-7, with 10 bases that match TRBD1. Losses at the gene ends were 1 base for V and 4 bases for J; bases not matched to a gene: 4. The CDR3 has 14 residues. Germline V gene sequence: CDR1 GTSNPN, CDR2 SVGIG (reference sequence). Complete variable domain (other parts from reference TRBV30 and TRBJ2-7): SQTIHQWPATLVQPVGSPLSLECTVEGTSNPNLYWYRQAAGRGLQLLFYSVGIGQISSEVPQNLSASRPQDRQFILSSKKLLLSDSGFYLCAWSAWGQGYEQYFGPGTRLTVT.

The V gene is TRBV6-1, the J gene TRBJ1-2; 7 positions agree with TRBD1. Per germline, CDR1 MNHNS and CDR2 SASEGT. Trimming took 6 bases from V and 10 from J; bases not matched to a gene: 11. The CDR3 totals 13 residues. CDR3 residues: CASRIQQGTYYTF. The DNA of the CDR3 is TGTGCCAGCAGGATTCAACAGGGGACTTACTACACCTTC.

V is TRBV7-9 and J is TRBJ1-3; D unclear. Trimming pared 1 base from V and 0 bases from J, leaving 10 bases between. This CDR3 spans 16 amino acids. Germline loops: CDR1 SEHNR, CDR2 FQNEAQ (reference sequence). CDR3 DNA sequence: TGTGCCAGCAGCTTAGGTTTTCCGTTCTCTGGAAACACCATATATTTT. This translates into CASSLGFPFSGNTIYF. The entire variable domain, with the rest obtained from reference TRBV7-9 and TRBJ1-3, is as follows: DTGVSQNPRHKITKRGQNVTFRCDPISEHNRLYWYRQTLGQGPEFLTYFQNEAQLEKSRLLSDRFSAERPKGSFSTLEIQRTEQGDSAMYLCASSLGFPFSGNTIYFGEGSWLTVV.

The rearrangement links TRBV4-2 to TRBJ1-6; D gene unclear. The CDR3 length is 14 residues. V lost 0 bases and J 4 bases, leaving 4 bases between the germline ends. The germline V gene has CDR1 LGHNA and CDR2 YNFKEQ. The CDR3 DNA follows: TGTGCCAGCAGCCAAGAACCTTATAATTCACCCCTCCACTTT. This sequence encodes CASSQEPYNSPLHF.

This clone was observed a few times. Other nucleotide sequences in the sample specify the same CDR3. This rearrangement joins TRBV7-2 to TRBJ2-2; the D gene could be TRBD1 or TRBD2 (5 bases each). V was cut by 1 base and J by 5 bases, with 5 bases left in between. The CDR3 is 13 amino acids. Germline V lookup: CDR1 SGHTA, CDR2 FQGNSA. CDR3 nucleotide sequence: TGTGCCAGCAGCTTAGGGGGGACCGGGGAGCTGTTTTTT. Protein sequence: CASSLGGTGELFF.

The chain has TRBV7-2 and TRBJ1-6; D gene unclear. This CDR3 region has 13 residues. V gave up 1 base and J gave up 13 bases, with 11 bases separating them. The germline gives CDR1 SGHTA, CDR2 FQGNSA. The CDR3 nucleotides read TGTGCCAGCAGCTTAGGGCCAGCTGATCCCCTCCACTTT. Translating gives CASSLGPADPLHF.

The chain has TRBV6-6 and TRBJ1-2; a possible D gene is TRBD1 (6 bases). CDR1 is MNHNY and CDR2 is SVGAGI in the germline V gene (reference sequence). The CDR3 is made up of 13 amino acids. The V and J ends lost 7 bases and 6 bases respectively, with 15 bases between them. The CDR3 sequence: CASILQGGHGYTF. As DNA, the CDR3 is TGTGCCAGCATTTTACAGGGAGGGCATGGCTACACCTTC.

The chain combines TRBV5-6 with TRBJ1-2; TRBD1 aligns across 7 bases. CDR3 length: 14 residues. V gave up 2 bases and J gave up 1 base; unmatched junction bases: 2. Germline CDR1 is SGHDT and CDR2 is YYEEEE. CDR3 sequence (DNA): TGTGCCAGCAGCTTCGGGACAGTTAACTATGGCTACACCTTC. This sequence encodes CASSFGTVNYGYTF. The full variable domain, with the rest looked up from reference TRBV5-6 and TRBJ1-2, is DAGVTQSPTHLIKTRGQQVTLRCSPKSGHDTVSWYQQALGQGPQFIFQYYEEEERQRGNFPDRFSGHQFPNYSSELNVNALLLGDSALYLCASSFGTVNYGYTFGSGTRLTVV.

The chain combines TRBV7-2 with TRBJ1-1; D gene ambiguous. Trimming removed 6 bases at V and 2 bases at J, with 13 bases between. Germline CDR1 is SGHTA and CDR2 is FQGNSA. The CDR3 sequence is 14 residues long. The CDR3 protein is CASRTFGPNTEAFF. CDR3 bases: TGTGCCAGCAGAACTTTTGGGCCTAACACTGAAGCTTTCTTT.

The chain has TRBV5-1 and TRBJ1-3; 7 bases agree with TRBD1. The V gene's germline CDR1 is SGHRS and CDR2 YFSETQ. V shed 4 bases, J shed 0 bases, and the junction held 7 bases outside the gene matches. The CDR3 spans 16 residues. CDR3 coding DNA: TGCGCCAGCAGCACTCGACAGGGAAACTCTGGAAACACCATATATTTT. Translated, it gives CASSTRQGNSGNTIYF.

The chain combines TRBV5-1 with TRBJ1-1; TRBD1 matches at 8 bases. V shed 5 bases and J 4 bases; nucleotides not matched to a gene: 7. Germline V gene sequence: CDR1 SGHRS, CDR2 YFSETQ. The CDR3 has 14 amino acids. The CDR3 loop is CASSQGAQGTEAFF. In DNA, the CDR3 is TGCGCCAGCAGTCAGGGGGCGCAGGGCACTGAAGCTTTCTTT.

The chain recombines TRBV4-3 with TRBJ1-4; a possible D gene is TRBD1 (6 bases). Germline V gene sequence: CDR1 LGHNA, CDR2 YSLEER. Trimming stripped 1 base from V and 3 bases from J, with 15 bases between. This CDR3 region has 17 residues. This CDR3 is CASSQGTGARANEKLFF. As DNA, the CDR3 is TGCGCCAGCAGCCAAGGGACGGGGGCGCGGGCTAATGAAAAACTGTTTTTT.

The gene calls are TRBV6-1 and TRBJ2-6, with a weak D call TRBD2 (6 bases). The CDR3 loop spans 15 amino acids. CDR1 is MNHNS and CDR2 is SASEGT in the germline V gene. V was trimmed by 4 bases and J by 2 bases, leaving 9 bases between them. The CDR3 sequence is CASSARETGANVLTF. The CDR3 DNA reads TGTGCCAGCAGTGCGCGGGAAACTGGGGCCAACGTCCTGACTTTC.

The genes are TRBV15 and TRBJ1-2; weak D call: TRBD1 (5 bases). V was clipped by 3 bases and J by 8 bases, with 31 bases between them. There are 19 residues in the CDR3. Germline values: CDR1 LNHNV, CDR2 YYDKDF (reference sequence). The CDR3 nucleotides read TGTGCCACCAGCAGGGGGCGTCCGGGAGAACCAGGGAGGTTTGGCGGCTACACCTTC. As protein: CATSRGRPGEPGRFGGYTF.

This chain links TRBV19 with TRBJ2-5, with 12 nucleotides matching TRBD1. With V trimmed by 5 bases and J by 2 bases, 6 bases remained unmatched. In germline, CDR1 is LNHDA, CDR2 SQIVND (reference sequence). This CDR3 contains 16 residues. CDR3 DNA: TGTGCCAGTAGTCTGGGGACAGGGGGCGGACAAGAGACCCAGTACTTC. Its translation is CASSLGTGGGQETQYF. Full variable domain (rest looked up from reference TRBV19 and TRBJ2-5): DGGITQSPKYLFRKEGQNVTLSCEQNLNHDAMYWYRQDPGQGLRLIYYSQIVNDFQKGDIAEGYSVSREKKESFPLTVTSAQKNPTAFYLCASSLGTGGGQETQYFGPGTRLLVL.

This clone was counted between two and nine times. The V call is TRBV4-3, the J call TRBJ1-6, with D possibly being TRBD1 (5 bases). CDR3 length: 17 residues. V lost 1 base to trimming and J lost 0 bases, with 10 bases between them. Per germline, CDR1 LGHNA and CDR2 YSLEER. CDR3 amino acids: CASSQGAGSSYNSPLHF. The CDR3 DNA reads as TGCGCCAGCAGCCAAGGTGCAGGGAGCTCCTATAATTCACCCCTCCACTTT.

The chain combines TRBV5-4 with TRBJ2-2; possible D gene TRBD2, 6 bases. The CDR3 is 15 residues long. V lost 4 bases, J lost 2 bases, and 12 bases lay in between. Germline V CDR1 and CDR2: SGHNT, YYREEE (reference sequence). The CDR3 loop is CASSPLGTNTGELFF. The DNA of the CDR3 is TGTGCCAGCAGCCCACTCGGGACTAACACCGGGGAGCTGTTTTTT. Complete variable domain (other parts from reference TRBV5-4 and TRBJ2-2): ETGVTQSPTHLIKTRGQQVTLRCSSQSGHNTVSWYQQALGQGPQFIFQYYREEENGRGNFPPRFSGLQFPNYSSELNVNALELDDSALYLCASSPLGTNTGELFFGEGSRLTVL.

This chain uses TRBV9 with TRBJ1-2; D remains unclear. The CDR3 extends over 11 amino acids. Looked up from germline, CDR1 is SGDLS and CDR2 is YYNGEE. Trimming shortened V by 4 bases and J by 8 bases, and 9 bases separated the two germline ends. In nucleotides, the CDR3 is TGTGCCAGCAGCCGAGAAACCGGCTACACCTTC. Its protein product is CASSRETGYTF.

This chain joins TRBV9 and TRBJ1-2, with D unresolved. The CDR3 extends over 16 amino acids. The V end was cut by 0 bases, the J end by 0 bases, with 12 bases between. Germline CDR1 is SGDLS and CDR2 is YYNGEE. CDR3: CASSVGPDIANYGYTF. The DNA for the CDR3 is TGTGCCAGCAGCGTAGGACCAGACATCGCTAACTATGGCTACACCTTC. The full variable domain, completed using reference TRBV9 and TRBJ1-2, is DSGVTQTPKHLITATGQRVTLRCSPRSGDLSVYWYQQSLDQGLQFLIQYYNGEERAKGNILERFSAQQFPDLHSELNLSSLELGDSALYFCASSVGPDIANYGYTFGSGTRLTVV.

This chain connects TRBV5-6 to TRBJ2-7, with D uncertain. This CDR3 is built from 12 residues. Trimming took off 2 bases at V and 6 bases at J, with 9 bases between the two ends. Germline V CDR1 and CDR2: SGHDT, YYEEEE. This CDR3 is CASSFRVAEQYF. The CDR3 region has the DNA TGTGCCAGCAGCTTTCGGGTGGCCGAGCAGTACTTC.

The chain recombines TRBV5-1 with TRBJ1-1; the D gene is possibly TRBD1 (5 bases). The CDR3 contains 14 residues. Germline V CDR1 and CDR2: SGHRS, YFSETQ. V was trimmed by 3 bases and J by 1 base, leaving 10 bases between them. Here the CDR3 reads CASSWRGANTEAFF. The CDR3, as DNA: TGCGCCAGCAGCTGGAGGGGAGCGAACACTGAAGCTTTCTTT.

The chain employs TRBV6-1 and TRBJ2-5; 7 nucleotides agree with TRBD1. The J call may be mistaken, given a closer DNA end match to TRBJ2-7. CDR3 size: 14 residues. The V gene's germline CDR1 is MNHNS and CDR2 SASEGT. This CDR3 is CASTHRDSTYEQYF. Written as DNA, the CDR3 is TGTGCCAGCACCCACCGGGACAGCACCTACGAGCAGTACTTC.